The 20 T cell receptor beta chains reported below all come from one sample, sequenced in a study of blood T cell repertoires in COVID-19. The table came from immunoSEQ multiplex PCR; TCRdb's copy has only in-frame clones and leaves some out. The sample has around 120,000 clones; roughly 69% are singletons. The sequenced material came from peripheral blood. The origin of the receptors is a man older than 75 with acute or convalescent COVID-19.

The V gene is TRBV9, the J gene TRBJ1-1; 7 positions agree with TRBD1. The CDR3 has 13 amino acids. With V trimmed by 6 bases and J by 1 base, 3 bases remained unmatched. Germline V gene data show CDR1 as SGDLS and CDR2 as YYNGEE. The CDR3 region has the DNA TGTGCCAGCAACACAGGGGCGAACACTGAAGCTTTCTTT. Encoded protein: CASNTGANTEAFF.

This sequence joins TRBV20-1 and TRBJ1-2; D call uncertain. The length of the CDR3 is 11 residues. Germline CDR1 reads DFQATT; CDR2 reads SNEGSKA (reference sequence). The V end lost 5 bases, the J end lost 8 bases, and 12 bases lay between the germline ends. The CDR3 DNA reads TGCAGTGCTCTAACAGCATCCGGCTACACCTTC. As protein: CSALTASGYTF.

This chain uses TRBV29-1 with TRBJ2-2; 11 positions agree with TRBD1. This CDR3 is 14 amino acids long. Germline V gene data show CDR1 as SQVTM and CDR2 as ANQGSEA. V lost 3 bases and J lost 7; bases outside the gene matches: 4. Here the CDR3 DNA reads TGCAGCGTTGAGAGGGGACAGGGGGTCGGGGAGCTGTTTTTT. It yields the protein CSVERGQGVGELFF.

The chain carries TRBV4-1 and TRBJ1-1; no reliable D call. The CDR3 runs 14 residues. Per the germline V gene, CDR1 is MGHRA and CDR2 is YSYEKL. V was clipped by 0 bases and J by 2 bases, with 7 bases between them. Here the CDR3 reads CASSQDNRNTEAFF. CDR3 DNA: TGCGCCAGCAGCCAAGATAACAGAAACACTGAAGCTTTCTTT.

The chain carries TRBV29-1 and TRBJ1-1, with D maybe TRBD1 (6 bases). This CDR3 has 14 residues. V was cut by 7 bases and J by 2 bases, with 17 bases left in between. Germline V gene sequence: CDR1 SQVTM, CDR2 ANQGSEA. The CDR3 loop is CSGTRGQTNTEAFF. The CDR3 DNA is TGCAGCGGAACGAGGGGACAAACAAACACTGAAGCTTTCTTT.

The J gene is TRBJ1-4, the V gene TRBV19; D is uncertain. Trimming took off 9 bases at V and 0 bases at J, with 14 bases between the two ends. Germline CDR1 and CDR2: LNHDA and SQIVND (reference sequence). The CDR3 is made up of 15 amino acids. As DNA, the CDR3 is TGTGCCAGCATGGGCAAAAGTGCAACTAATGAAAAACTGTTTTTT. It specifies CASMGKSATNEKLFF.

V usage is TRBV7-3 and J usage is TRBJ2-5, with D perhaps matching TRBD2 (6 bases). Germline lookup yields CDR1 SGHTA and CDR2 FQGTGA. The V and J ends lost 5 bases and 2 bases respectively, with 15 bases between them. The CDR3 is 15 amino acids. The CDR3 coding sequence is TGTGCCAGCAGCCCGGGACTTATTGCACAAGAGACCCAGTACTTC. Amino acid sequence: CASSPGLIAQETQYF.

V and J are TRBV5-4 and TRBJ2-1; 9 bases line up with TRBD1. Germline loops: CDR1 SGHNT, CDR2 YYREEE (reference sequence). The CDR3 is made up of 15 amino acids. Trimming removed 4 bases from V and 5 bases from J; junction bases left unmatched: 7. The CDR3 sequence: CASSQGDRENNEQFF. In nucleotides, the CDR3 is TGTGCCAGCAGCCAAGGGGACAGGGAAAACAATGAGCAGTTCTTC. The full variable domain, with the rest looked up from reference TRBV5-4 and TRBJ2-1, is ETGVTQSPTHLIKTRGQQVTLRCSSQSGHNTVSWYQQALGQGPQFIFQYYREEENGRGNFPPRFSGLQFPNYSSELNVNALELDDSALYLCASSQGDRENNEQFFGPGTRLTVL.

J is TRBJ2-7 and V is TRBV11-1, with TRBD2 matching over 7 bases. The CDR3 length is 16 residues. Trimming took 3 bases from V and 0 from J; bases not matched to a gene: 8. Germline CDR1 is SGHAT and CDR2 is FQDESV (reference sequence). Here the CDR3 DNA reads TGTGCCAGCAGCTTGGCAGGGTCGGGGGGCTCCTACGAGCAGTACTTC. Protein product: CASSLAGSGGSYEQYF.

The rearrangement uses TRBV20-1 and TRBJ2-3; no reliable D call. This CDR3 contains 12 residues. Germline CDR1 DFQATT, CDR2 SNEGSKA (reference sequence). V was shortened by 3 bases and J by 4 bases, with 8 bases between the two germline ends. For the CDR3, the DNA is TGCAGTGCTAGTTTAGATCCAGATACGCAGTATTTT. Its translation is CSASLDPDTQYF.

V gene TRBV6-5 combines with J gene TRBJ2-7; 7 bases align to TRBD2. Germline CDR1 reads MNHEY; CDR2 reads SVGAGI. The CDR3 has 13 amino acids. With 5 bases clipped from V and 3 bases from J, the junction kept 4 bases outside the gene matches. The CDR3 here is CASSLTSFYEQYF. The CDR3 bases are TGTGCCAGCAGTCTGACTAGCTTCTACGAGCAGTACTTC.

By proportion, this clone is medium-sized. This rearrangement joins TRBV7-2 to TRBJ2-5, with a tentative D call TRBD1 (5 bases). Deletions cut 0 bases from V and 4 bases from J, with 9 bases between. This CDR3 contains 14 residues. The germline V gene encodes CDR1 SGHTA and CDR2 FQGNSA. The CDR3 reads CASSLARQGETQYF. For the CDR3, the DNA is TGTGCCAGCAGCTTAGCCCGCCAGGGAGAGACCCAGTACTTC.

The J gene is TRBJ2-1, the V gene TRBV5-8; 7 nucleotides agree with TRBD2. The CDR3 covers 13 residues. The V and J ends lost 4 bases and 10 bases, in that order; junction bases with no gene match: 8. In germline, CDR1 is SGHTS, CDR2 YDEGEE. This chain's CDR3 is CASSGRVSKEQFF. As DNA, the CDR3 is TGTGCCAGCAGCGGGAGGGTGAGCAAAGAGCAGTTCTTC.

The table lists this clone with a few counts. CDR3 in amino acids: CASSPRSGLAGGKETQYF. The CDR3 DNA reads as TGTGCCAGCAGCCCCCGATCCGGCCTAGCGGGAGGGAAGGAGACCCAGTACTTC. The chain recombines TRBV3-1 (or the pseudogene TRBV3-2) with TRBJ2-5, with TRBD2 matching over 12 bases. With V trimmed by 4 bases and J by 5 bases, 14 bases remained unmatched. The CDR3 has 18 residues. CDR1 is LGHDT, CDR2 YNNKEL, per germline (reference sequence).

The V call is TRBV9, the J call TRBJ2-1; 16 bases match TRBD2. The V gene's germline CDR1 is SGDLS and CDR2 YYNGEE. The CDR3 covers 16 residues. V dropped 4 bases and J dropped 13; count of bases not matched to a gene: 11. Here the CDR3 reads CASSTLPGLAGGDQFF. The CDR3 bases are TGTGCCAGCAGCACACTCCCGGGACTAGCGGGAGGGGACCAGTTCTTC.

V usage is TRBV20-1 and J usage is TRBJ1-4; 8 nucleotides line up with TRBD1. The CDR3 is 14 residues long. Germline V lookup: CDR1 DFQATT, CDR2 SNEGSKA (reference sequence). V was pared by 3 bases and J by 8 bases, with 8 bases of the junction left unmatched. The CDR3 DNA reads as TGCAGTGCTAGTCCCGGGACAGGAAAAGAAAAACTGTTTTTT. Protein sequence: CSASPGTGKEKLFF.

The chain joins TRBV9 to TRBJ2-5; D might be TRBD1 (6 bases). The ends were cut back, 4 bases at V and 6 bases at J, with 16 bases in the middle. This CDR3 spans 14 amino acids. The germline gives CDR1 SGDLS, CDR2 YYNGEE. The CDR3 sequence is CASSPDGGGQTQYF. The CDR3 DNA reads as TGTGCCAGCAGCCCAGATGGGGGCGGACAGACCCAGTACTTC. Full variable domain (rest looked up from reference TRBV9 and TRBJ2-5): DSGVTQTPKHLITATGQRVTLRCSPRSGDLSVYWYQQSLDQGLQFLIQYYNGEERAKGNILERFSAQQFPDLHSELNLSSLELGDSALYFCASSPDGGGQTQYFGPGTRLLVL.

The rearrangement links TRBV28 to TRBJ2-5; 9 positions match TRBD2. The CDR3 totals 16 residues. V shed 3 bases, J shed 3 bases, and the junction held 8 bases outside the gene matches. Germline V gene data show CDR1 as MDHEN and CDR2 as SYDVKM. This CDR3 reads CASSFRSGRWKETQYF. The CDR3, as DNA: TGTGCCAGCAGTTTTCGGAGCGGGAGGTGGAAAGAGACCCAGTACTTC. The full variable domain, completed using reference TRBV28 and TRBJ2-5, is DVKVTQSSRYLVKRTGEKVFLECVQDMDHENMFWYRQDPGLGLRLIYFSYDVKMKEKGDIPEGYSVSREKKERFSLILESASTNQTSMYLCASSFRSGRWKETQYFGPGTRLLVL.

This chain connects TRBV7-6 to TRBJ1-2, with 8 bases fitting TRBD1. The CDR3 has 14 residues. Germline CDR1 is SGHVS and CDR2 is FNYEAQ. Trimming took 6 bases from V and 14 from J; bases not matched to a gene: 17. CDR3 sequence: CASSQGTGELAWTF. DNA for the CDR3: TGTGCCAGCAGTCAAGGGACAGGTGAATTGGCCTGGACCTTC.

This clone was seen only a few times. The chain has TRBV5-1 and TRBJ2-1, with 10 bases fitting TRBD2. This CDR3 is built from 15 residues. V dropped 1 base and J dropped 7; count of bases not matched to a gene: 5. Germline values: CDR1 SGHRS, CDR2 YFSETQ. The DNA of the CDR3 is TGCGCCAGCAGCTTGTCTAGCGGGAGTATGAATGAGCAGTTCTTC. Its protein is CASSLSSGSMNEQFF.